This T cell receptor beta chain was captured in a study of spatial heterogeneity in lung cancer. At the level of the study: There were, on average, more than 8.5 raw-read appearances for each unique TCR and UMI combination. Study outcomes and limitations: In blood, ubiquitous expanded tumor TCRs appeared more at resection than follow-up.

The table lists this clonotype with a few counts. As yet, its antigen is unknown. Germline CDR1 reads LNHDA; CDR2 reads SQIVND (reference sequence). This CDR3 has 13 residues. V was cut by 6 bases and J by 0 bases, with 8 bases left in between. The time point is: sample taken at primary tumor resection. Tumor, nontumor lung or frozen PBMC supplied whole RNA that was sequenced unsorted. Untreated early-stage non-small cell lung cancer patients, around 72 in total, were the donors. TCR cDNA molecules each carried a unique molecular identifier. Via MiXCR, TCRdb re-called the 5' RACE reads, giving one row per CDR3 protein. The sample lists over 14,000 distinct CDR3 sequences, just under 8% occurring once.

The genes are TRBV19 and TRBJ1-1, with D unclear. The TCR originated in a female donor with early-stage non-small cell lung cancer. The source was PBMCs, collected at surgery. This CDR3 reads CASRSQLNTEAFF. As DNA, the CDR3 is TGTGCCAGTAGATCGCAGCTGAACACTGAAGCTTTCTTT.